The T cell receptor (beta chain) described here comes from a study of T cells after yellow fever vaccination. This clonotype has more than one count but fewer than ten. Its target is not known. The CDR3 contains 11 residues. V was shortened by 7 bases and J by 6 bases, with 7 bases between the two germline ends. CDR1 and CDR2 from the germline V gene are MGHDK and SYGVNS. Overall study results and limits: CD4 and CD8 compartments shared a small share of clonotypes, likely from convergent recombination. In post-booster samples, most primary-vaccination clones reappeared (roughly 96% CD4, 70% to 90% CD8). The secondary response was weaker but peaked faster, day 5 versus 15.

TCR cDNA was made by 5'RACE template switching, adding a universal primer site and UMIs. Using its own MiXCR run on the 5' RACE reads, TCRdb lists one record per CDR3 protein. The sample has about 340,000 distinct CDR3 sequences; about 9.5% are singletons. The clonotype was recovered from a man aged 18 to 30 who received the YFV17D yellow fever vaccine. The chain has TRBV25-1 and TRBJ2-1; D remains unclear. The source material was PBMCs, sampled on the day of the first yellow fever vaccination. This chain's CDR3 is CASMTLNEQFF. CDR3 nucleotides: TGTGCCAGCATGACTCTCAATGAGCAGTTCTTC.